Listed below are T cell receptor beta chains from one sample, sequenced in a study of T cell changes during pregnancy in multiple sclerosis. This table comes from immunoSEQ multiplex PCR, and its TCRdb copy is limited to in-frame clones, with some not included. The data show approximately 53,000 clones, roughly 92% seen once. The sample was CD4+ T cells from peripheral blood mononuclear cells, taken in the third trimester of pregnancy. The receptors stem from a female donor with multiple sclerosis, enrolled in a pregnancy study. CDR3s include the opening cysteine and the closing phenylalanine or tryptophan. D genes are given only for firm matches. Rows give clone size only sometimes, using once, few, many, or a class for an expanded clone.

DNA,CDR3,D,size,V,J
TGTGCCACCCGCGTCCAGCGGGGGGGCCAGAACACCGGGGAGCTGTTTTTT,CATRVQRGGQNTGELFF,TRBD2,-,TRBV15,TRBJ2-2
TGTGCCAGCAGTTTAAGCCGCCTAGCGGGGAACATTCAGTACTTC,CASSLSRLAGNIQYF,TRBD2,-,TRBV27,TRBJ2-4
TGTGCCAGCAGCTTGGGACAGATAGGGAACACTGAAGCTTTCTTT,CASSLGQIGNTEAFF,-,-,TRBV5-4,TRBJ1-1
TGTGCCAGCAGCGTAGATAGTTCGGGGGGCGCTTTGACTGAAGCTTTCTTT,CASSVDSSGGALTEAFF,-,-,TRBV9,TRBJ1-1
TGTGCCAGCAGTGAAGCCTGGGACAGAACCTCCTACGAGCAGTACTTC,CASSEAWDRTSYEQYF,TRBD1,-,TRBV6-1,TRBJ2-7
TGTGCCAGCAGCGGCCGGGTCGATGAAAAACTGTTTTTT,CASSGRVDEKLFF,-,-,TRBV5-4,TRBJ1-4
TGTGCCAGTAGTACCACAGGGGGAGCCACTGAAGCTTTCTTT,CASSTTGGATEAFF,TRBD1,-,TRBV19,TRBJ1-1
TGTGCCAGTAGTACTTTTCGGCGGGGGGGCCCCTACAATGAGCAGTTCTTC,CASSTFRRGGPYNEQFF,TRBD2,-,TRBV19,TRBJ2-1
TGTGCCAGCAGCCCGCTACAGGGTGCCTACAATGAGCAGTTCTTC,CASSPLQGAYNEQFF,-,once,TRBV11-2,TRBJ2-1
TGTGCCAGCAGCTTATTAAGTAGCTCCTATAATTCACCCCTCCACTTT,CASSLLSSSYNSPLHF,-,few,TRBV13,TRBJ1-6
TGTGCCAGCACCCGGAGAGACAGGGGACCCTACGAGCAGTACTTC,CASTRRDRGPYEQYF,TRBD1,-,TRBV6-1,TRBJ2-7
TGCGCCAGCAGCCAAGGTAACCAAGAGACCCAGTACTTC,CASSQGNQETQYF,-,-,TRBV4-1,TRBJ2-5
TGTGCCAGCGCCCCGGAGTATGGCTACACCTTC,CASAPEYGYTF,-,-,TRBV6-1,TRBJ1-2
TGTGCCAGCAGCTCCTCGGGGGTTAACTATGGCTACACCTTC,CASSSSGVNYGYTF,-,-,TRBV7-9,TRBJ1-2
TGTGCCAGCACTCCCGAGGGCCGACTTTGGTACGAGCAGTACTTC,CASTPEGRLWYEQYF,-,-,TRBV6-6,TRBJ2-7
TGTGCCACCGAAACCCGGGGCACTGAAGCTTTCTTT,CATETRGTEAFF,-,-,TRBV6-5,TRBJ1-1
TGTGCCAGTAGTATTCGGCGGGGGACTATCACCGGGGAGCTGTTTTTT,CASSIRRGTITGELFF,TRBD2,-,TRBV19,TRBJ2-2
TGTGCCAGCACCCAAACTGGGACAGGGGCCGAAAAACTGTTTTTT,CASTQTGTGAEKLFF,TRBD1,few,TRBV7-2,TRBJ1-4
TGTGCCAGCAGCTTCCGGGGGTACTCCTACAATGAGCAGTTCTTC,CASSFRGYSYNEQFF,-,-,TRBV7-3,TRBJ2-1
TGTGCCAGCAGCTTAGTCGGCATCTCTAGGGGCTACACCTTC,CASSLVGISRGYTF,-,-,TRBV7-2,TRBJ1-2
TGTGCCAGTAGACAGACAGGGGTAGGAGAGACCCAGTACTTC,CASRQTGVGETQYF,TRBD1,-,TRBV19,TRBJ2-5
TGTGCCAGCAGCTTAACCCCGCCTCGGGGGACAGGGGGAGCCAGCACTGAAGCTTTCTTT,CASSLTPPRGTGGASTEAFF,TRBD1,-,TRBV7-6,TRBJ1-1
TGTGCCAGCAGCGTCTCGGGTAGCGGGGGGGCATTCACGTACGAGCAGTACTTC,CASSVSGSGGAFTYEQYF,TRBD2,-,TRBV9,TRBJ2-7
TGCAGCGTTGGAGGACCAACAGGCGAGCAGTACTTC,CSVGGPTGEQYF,-,-,TRBV29-1,TRBJ2-7
TGTGCCAGCAGCGTGGGACTAGCGGGAGGCCCGGGCGAGCAGTACTTC,CASSVGLAGGPGEQYF,TRBD2,-,TRBV7-6,TRBJ2-7
TGTGCCAGCAGCGTAGGGGTGGGGGGCACCGGGGAGCTGTTTTTT,CASSVGVGGTGELFF,-,-,TRBV9,TRBJ2-2
TGTGCCAGCTCACTTCTCGATCGTCTGGGGAGCACTGAAGCTTTCTTT,CASSLLDRLGSTEAFF,-,-,TRBV18,TRBJ1-1
TGTGCCAGTAGGACGGGGGAGGGCCGGCTGAATCAGCCCCAGCATTTT,CASRTGEGRLNQPQHF,-,-,TRBV19,TRBJ1-5
TGTGCCAGCAGCCTGAGCGGCGGTTATCAGCCCCAGCATTTT,CASSLSGGYQPQHF,-,-,TRBV5-6,TRBJ1-5
TGTGCCACCAGCAGAGGGGGACAGGGGGCGAAAAATTCACCCCTCCACTTT,CATSRGGQGAKNSPLHF,TRBD1,-,TRBV15,TRBJ1-6
TGTGCCAGCAGCCAAGGGCGGGACAGTGGATCACCCCTCCACTTT,CASSQGRDSGSPLHF,TRBD1,-,TRBV14,TRBJ1-6
TGCAGTGCTCAGGACAGGGCGTTCTACACCTTC,CSAQDRAFYTF,TRBD1,-,TRBV20-1,TRBJ1-2
TGCAGCGTTGAAGATCGCCAGAACTATGGCTACACCTTC,CSVEDRQNYGYTF,-,-,TRBV29-1,TRBJ1-2
TGCGCCAGCAGAGCGGGACAGGGGGATGGCTACACCTTC,CASRAGQGDGYTF,TRBD1,once,TRBV4-3,TRBJ1-2
TGTGCCAGTAGCTCCAATCAGCCCCAGCATTTT,CASSSNQPQHF,-,medium-sized,TRBV19,TRBJ1-5
TGCGCCAGCAGCCAAGGGGACAGGAACTATGGCTACACCTTC,CASSQGDRNYGYTF,TRBD1,-,TRBV4-3,TRBJ1-2
TGTGCCAGCAGCTTAAGGGCCCCTAACCAGGCTCAAAGAACTGAAGCTTTCTTT,CASSLRAPNQAQRTEAFF,-,-,TRBV7-3,TRBJ1-1
TGTGCCTGCGGGGGGGCATACGAGCAGTACTTC,CACGGAYEQYF,TRBD2,-,TRBV30,TRBJ2-7
TGTGCCAGTAGCGCCCCATTAGAGGGCCTCTCTGGGGCCAACGTCCTGACTTTC,CASSAPLEGLSGANVLTF,-,-,TRBV19,TRBJ2-6
TGTGCCAGTAGTATAGGTAGCGCCCGGGGGGCAGATACGCAGTATTTT,CASSIGSARGADTQYF,TRBD2,-,TRBV19,TRBJ2-3
TGTGCCAGCAGCGCCTTCCCGGAGGGTGACTATGGCTACACCTTC,CASSAFPEGDYGYTF,-,-,TRBV9,TRBJ1-2
TGTGCCAGCAGCTTGAGGACAGGTATTTCCTACGAGCAGTACTTC,CASSLRTGISYEQYF,TRBD1,once,TRBV5-6,TRBJ2-7
TGTGCCAGCGTTAGGGGGAAAGAGACCCAGTACTTC,CASVRGKETQYF,-,-,TRBV21-1,TRBJ2-5
TGTGCCACCAGCACCGGGGGAAATCAGCCCCAGCATTTT,CATSTGGNQPQHF,-,-,TRBV15,TRBJ1-5
TGTGCCAGCAAAGGACAGGTGGCCCTCCGGTACTTC,CASKGQVALRYF,TRBD1,-,TRBV2,TRBJ2-7
TGTGCCAGCAGTGAAGCTCGGGGAAGGTATAATTCACCCCTCCACTTT,CASSEARGRYNSPLHF,-,-,TRBV6-1,TRBJ1-6
TGCGCCAGCAGCCAGGCGGGACTAGCGGACTCCATGAAAAACACAGATACGCAGTATTTT,CASSQAGLADSMKNTDTQYF,TRBD2,-,TRBV4-1,TRBJ2-3
TGTGCCAGCAGCTCCCGCGGGGGGCTATCTTTATACGGTGGCTACACCTTC,CASSSRGGLSLYGGYTF,-,-,TRBV7-2,TRBJ1-2
TGTGCCAGCAGCCAAGAAAGGGGATTAAATGAGCAGTTCTTC,CASSQERGLNEQFF,-,-,TRBV14,TRBJ2-1
TGTGCCAGCAGCTGGCCCGGGACAGGGTCTTACAATGAGCAGTTCTTC,CASSWPGTGSYNEQFF,TRBD1,-,TRBV5-4,TRBJ2-1
TGTGCCAGTAGCTCGGACAGGGGGCTCTACAATGAGCAGTTCTTC,CASSSDRGLYNEQFF,TRBD1,-,TRBV19,TRBJ2-1
TGCAGTGCGGGGGGGAGCGGCTACACCTTC,CSAGGSGYTF,-,-,TRBV20-1,TRBJ1-2
TGCAGCTACCTTCAGGGCGATCGGGCTTTCTTT,CSYLQGDRAFF,-,-,TRBV20-1,TRBJ1-1
TGTGCCAGCAGCCCCCCCCCGCAGGGGGAGACCCAGTACTTC,CASSPPPQGETQYF,-,-,TRBV11-2,TRBJ2-5
TGTGCCAGCAGCTTAGAGGGGAGGACAGGGACCTACGAGCAGTACTTC,CASSLEGRTGTYEQYF,TRBD1,-,TRBV7-2,TRBJ2-7
TGTGCCATCAGTGAGGTAGGACAGGGGATGAGGAACGGCTACACCTTC,CAISEVGQGMRNGYTF,TRBD1,-,TRBV10-3,TRBJ1-2
TGCAGCGTTCACCAGGGCTCAAGGGGCAATGAGCAGTTCTTC,CSVHQGSRGNEQFF,-,-,TRBV29-1,TRBJ2-1
TGTGCCAGCAGCTCGATAATTGGGACAGGGGCAACCCAGTACTTC,CASSSIIGTGATQYF,TRBD1,-,TRBV7-2,TRBJ2-5
TGTGCCAGCAAGGGGACAGGGATTTTTCAGCCCCAGCATTTT,CASKGTGIFQPQHF,TRBD1,once,TRBV6-1,TRBJ1-5